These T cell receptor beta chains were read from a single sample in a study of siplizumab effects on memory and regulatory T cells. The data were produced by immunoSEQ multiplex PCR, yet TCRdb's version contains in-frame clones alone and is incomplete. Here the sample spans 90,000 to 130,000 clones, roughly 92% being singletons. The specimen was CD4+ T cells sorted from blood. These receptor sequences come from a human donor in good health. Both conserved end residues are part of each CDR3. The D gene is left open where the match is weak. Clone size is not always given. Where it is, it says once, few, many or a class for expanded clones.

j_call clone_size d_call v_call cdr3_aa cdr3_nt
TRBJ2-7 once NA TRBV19 CASSTQPPYEQYF TGTGCCAGTAGTACCCAACCCCCTTACGAGCAGTACTTC
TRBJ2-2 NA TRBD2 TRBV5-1 CASSSGLAGSGTGELFF TGCGCCAGCAGCTCGGGACTAGCGGGTTCTGGCACCGGGGAGCTGTTTTTT
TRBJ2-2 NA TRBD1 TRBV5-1 CASSNRYGQGITGELFF TGCGCCAGCAGCAATAGATACGGACAGGGGATCACCGGGGAGCTGTTTTTT
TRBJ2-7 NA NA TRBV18 CASSPPQGGSTYEQYF TGTGCCAGCTCACCACCCCAGGGCGGTTCAACCTACGAGCAGTACTTC
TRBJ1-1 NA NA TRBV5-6 CASSNKGRSRYTEAFF TGTGCCAGCAGCAACAAGGGGCGGTCGAGGTACACTGAAGCTTTCTTT
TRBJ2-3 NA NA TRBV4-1 CASSPPPGSSTDTQYF TGCGCCAGCAGCCCCCCCCCGGGATCTTCCACAGATACGCAGTATTTT
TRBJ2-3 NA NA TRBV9 CASSVAGNLWTDTQYF TGTGCCAGCAGCGTCGCCGGGAACTTGTGGACAGATACGCAGTATTTT
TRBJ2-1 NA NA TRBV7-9 CASSKEGRASPYNEQFF TGTGCCAGCAGCAAAGAAGGACGGGCCAGCCCCTACAATGAGCAGTTCTTC
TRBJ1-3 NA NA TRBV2 CASSEALPGEGNTIYF TGTGCCAGCAGTGAAGCGCTTCCGGGGGAGGGAAACACCATATATTTT
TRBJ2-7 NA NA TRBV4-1 CASSQDKGGRGYEQYF TGCGCCAGCAGCCAAGATAAGGGAGGCAGGGGATACGAGCAGTACTTC
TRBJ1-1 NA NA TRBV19 CASSIGPGKGTEAFF TGTGCCAGTAGTATAGGTCCAGGGAAGGGGACTGAAGCTTTCTTT
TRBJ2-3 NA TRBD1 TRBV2 CASSAIQGAADTQYF TGTGCCAGCAGTGCGATACAGGGGGCCGCAGATACGCAGTATTTT
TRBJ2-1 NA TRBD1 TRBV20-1 CSAGTDNEQFF TGCAGTGCGGGGACAGACAATGAGCAGTTCTTC
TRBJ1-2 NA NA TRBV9 CASSVESQGGGYTF TGTGCCAGCAGCGTAGAGTCGCAGGGAGGTGGCTACACCTTC
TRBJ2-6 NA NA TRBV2 CASSEARTSGANVLTF TGTGCCAGCAGTGAAGCGCGCACCTCTGGGGCCAACGTCCTGACTTTC
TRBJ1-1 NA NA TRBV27 CASRQNTEAFF TGTGCCAGCAGGCAGAACACTGAAGCTTTCTTT
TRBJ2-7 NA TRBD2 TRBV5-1 CASSLGPGGPSEQYF TGCGCCAGCAGCTTGGGTCCGGGGGGGCCGAGCGAGCAGTACTTC
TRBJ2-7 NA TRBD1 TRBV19 CASADRGAFEQYF TGTGCCAGTGCGGACAGGGGGGCGTTCGAGCAGTACTTC
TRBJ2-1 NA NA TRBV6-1 CASKPGHSSYNEQFF TGTGCCAGCAAACCGGGACACAGCTCCTACAATGAGCAGTTCTTC
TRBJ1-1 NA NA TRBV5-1 CASSLRVNTEAFF TGCGCCAGCAGCCTAAGGGTTAACACTGAAGCTTTCTTT
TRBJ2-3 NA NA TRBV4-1 CASSQDPPGLGRDTQYF TGCGCCAGCAGCCAAGATCCCCCCGGATTAGGGCGGGATACGCAGTATTTT
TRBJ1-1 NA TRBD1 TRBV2 CASRGQVNTEAFF TGTGCCAGCAGGGGACAGGTGAACACTGAAGCTTTCTTT
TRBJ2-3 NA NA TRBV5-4 CASSINSRDSQDTQYF TGTGCCAGCAGTATCAATTCCCGGGACTCCCAAGATACGCAGTATTTT
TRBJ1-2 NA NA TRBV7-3 CASSLLGGVYGYTF TGTGCCAGCAGCTTGTTGGGAGGGGTTTATGGCTACACCTTC
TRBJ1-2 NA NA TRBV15 CATSRENLGRGYTF TGTGCCACCAGCAGAGAGAACCTAGGCCGAGGCTACACCTTC
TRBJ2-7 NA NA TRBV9 CASSLDGLSSYEQYF TGTGCCAGCAGTCTAGACGGCCTTAGCTCCTACGAGCAGTACTTC